A single sample is the source of the 5 T cell receptor beta chains below, sequenced in a study of Ad26.COV2.S vaccination and SARS-CoV-2 variants. Documented treatment: around 19 received Ad26.COV2.S at low or high dose, single or two shots; roughly 5 received placebo; per-sample allocation not given. Day 63 after the first vaccine or placebo injection was the time point for sampling. Only in-frame clones appear in the TCRdb table, and some are missing; sequencing was by immunoSEQ multiplex PCR. The sample has hundreds of thousands of clones, about 90% seen once. Sample: peripheral blood, taken in a trial of Ad26.COV2.S vaccine versus placebo. The receptor source for this set is a person between 18 and 60 years old who received the Ad26.COV2.S COVID-19 vaccine or a placebo.

To note about this clone: Other DNA variants within this sample encode the same CDR3. The V and J genes are TRBV6-5 and TRBJ2-7; D remains ambiguous. The V end lost 0 bases, the J end lost 4 bases, and 7 bases lay between the germline ends. The CDR3 consists of 13 residues. Germline CDR1 and CDR2: MNHEY and SVGAGI. The chain's CDR3 is CASSYSRNYEQYF. The CDR3 DNA is TGTGCCAGCAGTTACTCCAGGAATTACGAGCAGTACTTC.

V usage is TRBV5-5 and J usage is TRBJ1-4, with TRBD1 matching 9 bases. From germline, CDR1 is SGHKS and CDR2 YYEKEE (reference sequence). CDR3 length: 18 amino acids. After removal of 3 bases from V and 3 bases from J, the junction contained 12 bases not matched to a gene. The CDR3, as DNA: TGTGCCAGCAGCTCCGGGACAGGGATCCCTCAGGCTAATGAAAAACTGTTTTTT. This gives the protein CASSSGTGIPQANEKLFF.

The rearrangement uses TRBV9 and TRBJ2-5, with 11 bases that match TRBD2. There are 16 residues in the CDR3. Germline V gene data show CDR1 as SGDLS and CDR2 as YYNGEE. V was pared by 0 bases and J by 3 bases, with 4 bases of the junction left unmatched. CDR3 sequence (DNA): TGTGCCAGCAGCGTAGCTACGGGACTAGCGGAAGAGACCCAGTACTTC. Protein: CASSVATGLAEETQYF.

This rearrangement joins TRBV5-8 to TRBJ1-3; D may be TRBD1 (5 bases). The length of the CDR3 is 15 residues. CDR1 and CDR2 from the germline V gene are SGHTS and YDEGEE. The V and J ends lost 0 bases and 2 bases respectively, with 9 bases between them. CDR3 sequence reads: CASSLGTRAGNTIYF. The CDR3 coding sequence is TGTGCCAGCAGCTTGGGGACACGAGCTGGAAACACCATATATTTT.

This rearrangement joins TRBV6-5 to TRBJ1-2; possibly TRBD1 for D (6 bases). The V end lost 6 bases, the J end lost 6 bases, and 11 bases lay between the germline ends. In germline, CDR1 is MNHEY, CDR2 SVGAGI. This CDR3 region has 12 residues. The CDR3 DNA is TGTGCCAGCAGACCCCGACAGGATGGCTACACCTTC. It encodes CASRPRQDGYTF.